The entry below describes one T cell receptor (beta chain). Its antigen has not been determined. Base-call qualities are not available, and no considerably larger clone is one nucleotide away. V trim: 6 bases; J trim: 8 bases; unmatched bases: 15. From the germline V gene, CDR1 is ENHRY and CDR2 is SYGVKD. Including cysteine and phenylalanine, the CDR3 has 16 amino acids. CDR3 DNA only is kept here, 48 bases in frame from base 1. TCRB CDR3 sequencing used the immunoSEQ assay on genomic DNA. On the study's bioinformatics: Only a few patient CD8+ clones larger than 1% matched published virus-specific TCRB sequences when compared against them. The analyses included only productive TCRB rearrangements. A clone was defined by a unique TCRB CDR3 sequence, and clonality was computed as a productive clonality index based on Shannon entropy. The template counts of each clone relative to the total templates per sample were used to calculate repertoire overlap between two samples. Flow cytometry-measured V-gene usage correlated with V-gene usage from TCRB sequencing, with a Spearman r of roughly 0.56. As stored in TCRdb, this immuneACCESS dataset retains in-frame rearrangements with V and J assigned. A fraction of the clones does not appear; measured against another copy, unresolved V genes explain less than half of the discrepancy, and the remainder lacks a known reason. That table supplies the V and J calls and clone size; D and trimming were determined from the DNA. The sample table lists 15,000 to 20,000 clones, roughly 80% of them with a count of one. The biggest ten clones account for 12% of the sample.

The data derive from a study of somatic mutations in cytotoxic T cells in rheumatoid arthritis (dated by TCRdb to the late 2010s). Some background on the complete study: Patient peripheral blood (approximately 27 ml EDTA) was drawn right after diagnosis and before any treatment started. Some T-cell populations stained with V beta antibodies were sorted by flow on a FACSAria II or Sony SH800 to nearly 100% purity, with sorted V beta1+ cells additionally subjected to TCRB sequencing. In newly diagnosed rheumatoid arthritis without treatment, the study examined if expanded CD8+ T-cell clones harbor somatic mutations, relying on TCRB deep sequencing to characterize clonality. TCRB deep sequencing was performed for some 65 rheumatoid arthritis patients and around 20 healthy controls. Patient and control groups had essentially identical median ages. General study outcomes and caveats: In about an eighth of the roughly 65 patients, more than 20% of CD8+ cells belonged to the largest CD8+ clone, while several identical CD8+ TCRB sequences were shared between blood and synovial fluid. The slight TRBV07 underrepresentation in patients was not adjusted for multiple comparisons. Healthy controls showed no age-related increase in CD8+ clonality, whereas patients did (Spearman r ~ 0.49). Viral specificity could not be ruled out by absence from virus-specific databases, and the antigen targets of the expanded CD8+ clones remained unknown. CD8+ T-cell clonality in rheumatoid arthritis patients was not significantly different from that in age-matched healthy controls.

CD4+ and CD8+ cells were isolated by positive magnetic bead selection on an AutoMACS, and purity was checked by flow cytometry. After a first flow cytometry screen using a TCR V beta antibody panel, clonal expansions were characterized through TCRB deep sequencing of sorted CD8+ fractions. Peripheral blood mononuclear cells were obtained using density gradient separation with Ficoll-Paque PLUS. DNA was extracted from CD4-enriched, CD8-enriched or PBMC samples with Nucleospin Tissue or Tissue XS kits and quantified with a Qubit 2.0 fluorometer. The chain was built from TRBV10-3 and TRBJ1-4; 7 bases in the junction line up with TRBD1. What was sequenced was CD8+ T cells sorted from blood. The clonotype was recovered from an adult with rheumatoid arthritis. CDR3 loop: CAIRRQGEEPTEKLFF. The DNA reads TGTGCCATCAGGCGACAGGGAGAGGAACCCACGGAAAAACTGTTTTTT.